This passage covers 16 T cell receptor beta chains from one sample sequenced in a study of blood T cell repertoires in COVID-19. TCRdb keeps only in-frame clones here, not all; method: immunoSEQ multiplex PCR. Of around 280,000 clones in the sample, around 86% were seen once. Sample: peripheral blood. Receptors were obtained from a woman in her twenties or thirties who had recovered from COVID-19.

The table lists this clone with a few counts. The gene calls are TRBV24-1 and TRBJ2-2; D is perhaps TRBD1 (5 bases). V was pared by 3 bases and J by 6 bases, with 10 bases between. CDR1 KGHDR and CDR2 SFDVKD come from the germline V gene. The CDR3 consists of 14 residues. CDR3 residues: CATSDLTASGELFF. The CDR3, as DNA: TGTGCCACCAGTGATCTGACAGCCTCCGGGGAGCTGTTTTTT.

This clone was observed many times. The V and J genes are TRBV19 and TRBJ1-1; 8 nucleotides match TRBD1. Germline V gene data show CDR1 as LNHDA and CDR2 as SQIVND (reference sequence). V lost 6 bases to trimming and J lost 3 bases; unmatched junction nucleotides: 15. The CDR3 loop spans 17 amino acids. Written as DNA, the CDR3 is TGTGCCAGTAGGGGATTCAGGGGGCGAAATGTGGACACTGAAGCTTTCTTT. This codes for CASRGFRGRNVDTEAFF.

This clone has just one count. In DNA form, the CDR3 reads TGTGCCAAAAACCCAGGGACAGGGGTTTACTATGGCTACACCTTC. This codes for CAKNPGTGVYYGYTF. The rearrangement joins TRBV19 to TRBJ1-2; 10 bases are shared with TRBD1. The CDR3 spans 15 residues. CDR1 and CDR2 (germline): LNHDA, SQIVND (reference sequence). V shed 10 bases, J shed 3 bases, and the junction held 11 bases outside the gene matches.

This clone appeared a single time. CDR3 nucleotides: TGTGCCAGCAGCCCAACGGGACTAGCGGGCTTCTCCGAGCAGTACTTC. Its translation: CASSPTGLAGFSEQYF. V is TRBV7-9 and J is TRBJ2-7; 12 bases are a match to TRBD2. V lost 5 bases, J lost 6 bases, and 11 bases stayed unmatched. CDR3 size: 16 residues. CDR1 is SEHNR, CDR2 FQNEAQ, per germline (reference sequence).

The chain uses TRBV27 and TRBJ2-7, with 12 bases identical to TRBD1. CDR3 size: 15 residues. V shed 11 bases and J 2 bases; nucleotides not matched to a gene: 10. Germline V gene sequence: CDR1 MNHEY, CDR2 SMNVEV (reference sequence). The CDR3 here is CAAGYGDRGPYEQYF. As DNA, the CDR3 is TGTGCCGCGGGGTACGGGGACAGGGGGCCCTACGAGCAGTACTTC.

The rearrangement uses TRBV4-3 and TRBJ2-7; 11 bases are shared with TRBD1. In germline, CDR1 is LGHNA, CDR2 YSLEER. Trimming cost V 3 bases and J 5 bases; bases outside gene matches: 9. This CDR3 is 16 amino acids long. The DNA for the CDR3 is TGCGCCAGCAGCCAGTGGTGGGACAGGGGGTCAGACGAGCAGTACTTC. As protein: CASSQWWDRGSDEQYF.

This chain links TRBV6-5 with TRBJ1-1; weak D call: TRBD1 (5 bases). Germline assignment: CDR1 MNHEY and CDR2 SVGAGI. Trimming removed 7 bases from V and 5 bases from J, with 17 bases in between. This CDR3 is built from 14 residues. For the CDR3, the DNA is TGTGCCAGCACCCAAAATGACAGAGCAACTGAAGCTTTCTTT. This encodes CASTQNDRATEAFF.

The J gene is TRBJ1-1, the V gene TRBV12-3 or TRBV12-4, with no clear D. Trimming cost V 0 bases and J 11 bases, with 10 bases left between them. The CDR3 loop spans 12 amino acids. CDR3 residues: CASSLAPTVAFF. The DNA of the CDR3 is TGTGCCAGCAGTTTAGCGCCAACGGTCGCTTTCTTT.

The chain employs TRBV19 and TRBJ1-1; tentative D call: TRBD1 (5 bases). This CDR3 is built from 16 residues. The germline V and J ends were trimmed by 0 bases and 0 bases, with 11 bases remaining between them. Germline assignment: CDR1 LNHDA and CDR2 SQIVND (reference sequence). The DNA for the CDR3 is TGTGCCAGTAGTATAGATCTGGAGGGGATGAACACTGAAGCTTTCTTT. Its translation is CASSIDLEGMNTEAFF.

The CDR3 reads CASSQGGCSGANVLTF. The DNA of the CDR3 is TGTGCCAGCAGCCAAGGGGGCTGCTCTGGGGCCAACGTCCTGACTTTC. The J gene is TRBJ2-6, the V gene TRBV3-1 (or the pseudogene TRBV3-2); a possible D gene is TRBD1 (5 bases). V lost 1 base, J lost 0 bases, and 7 bases lay in between. Germline assignment: CDR1 LGHDT and CDR2 YNNKEL (reference sequence). The length of the CDR3 is 16 residues.

J is TRBJ2-1 and V is TRBV14; perhaps TRBD1 as D (5 bases). Germline assignment: CDR1 SGHDN and CDR2 FVKESK. The CDR3 is made up of 14 amino acids. Trimming shortened V by 4 bases and J by 7 bases, and 14 bases separated the two germline ends. CDR3 loop: CASSPLGLSNEQFF. In DNA, the CDR3 is TGTGCCAGCAGCCCTCTGGGGCTATCTAATGAGCAGTTCTTC.

The chain employs TRBV28 and TRBJ1-6; TRBD1 is a possible D gene (5 bases). V lost 4 bases and J 10 bases, leaving 14 bases between the germline ends. This CDR3 is built from 14 residues. Germline V gene data show CDR1 as MDHEN and CDR2 as SYDVKM. The CDR3 nucleotides read TGTGCCAGCAGTTCTCCATCTCAGGGATCACCCCTCCACTTT. It specifies CASSSPSQGSPLHF.

DNA of the CDR3: TGTGCCAGCAGCCCGATTTGGGACAGTGGGGATGGCTACACCTTC. Protein: CASSPIWDSGDGYTF. The chain uses TRBV3-1 (or the pseudogene TRBV3-2) and TRBJ1-2; the match to TRBD1 covers 7 bases. Unmatched junction bases numbered 11, after V lost 4 bases and J lost 6 bases. The CDR3 loop spans 15 amino acids. Germline V gene data show CDR1 as LGHDT and CDR2 as YNNKEL (reference sequence).

The rearrangement links TRBV4-1 to TRBJ2-3, with TRBD2 identical over 11 bases. This CDR3 contains 15 residues. CDR1 MGHRA and CDR2 YSYEKL come from the germline V gene. V dropped 4 bases and J dropped 6; count of bases not matched to a gene: 6. The CDR3 is CASSPGTSGKDTQYF. Written as DNA, the CDR3 is TGCGCCAGCAGCCCCGGGACTAGCGGAAAGGATACGCAGTATTTT.

DNA of the CDR3: TGTGCCAGCAGAGTGACAGCGTCGCGGGATAATGAAAAACTGTTTTTT. Translating it yields CASRVTASRDNEKLFF. The chain combines TRBV27 with TRBJ1-4, with TRBD1 as a possible D gene (5 bases). The ends were cut back, 6 bases at V and 4 bases at J, with 18 bases in the middle. The CDR3 is made up of 16 amino acids. CDR1 is MNHEY, CDR2 SMNVEV, per germline (reference sequence). Supplemented by reference TRBV27 and TRBJ1-4, the full variable domain reads EAQVTQNPRYLITVTGKKLTVTCSQNMNHEYMSWYRQDPGLGLRQIYYSMNVEVTDKGDVPEGYKVSRKEKRNFPLILESPSPNQTSLYFCASRVTASRDNEKLFFGSGTQLSVL.

V gene TRBV6-5 combines with J gene TRBJ1-4; D is possibly TRBD1 (5 bases). Germline CDR1 MNHEY, CDR2 SVGAGI. V dropped 8 bases and J dropped 1 base, with 8 bases sitting between them. The CDR3 is 13 amino acids. CDR3 coding DNA: TGTGCCAGCCGGAGGGGAACTAATGAAAAACTGTTTTTT. Translating it yields CASRRGTNEKLFF.